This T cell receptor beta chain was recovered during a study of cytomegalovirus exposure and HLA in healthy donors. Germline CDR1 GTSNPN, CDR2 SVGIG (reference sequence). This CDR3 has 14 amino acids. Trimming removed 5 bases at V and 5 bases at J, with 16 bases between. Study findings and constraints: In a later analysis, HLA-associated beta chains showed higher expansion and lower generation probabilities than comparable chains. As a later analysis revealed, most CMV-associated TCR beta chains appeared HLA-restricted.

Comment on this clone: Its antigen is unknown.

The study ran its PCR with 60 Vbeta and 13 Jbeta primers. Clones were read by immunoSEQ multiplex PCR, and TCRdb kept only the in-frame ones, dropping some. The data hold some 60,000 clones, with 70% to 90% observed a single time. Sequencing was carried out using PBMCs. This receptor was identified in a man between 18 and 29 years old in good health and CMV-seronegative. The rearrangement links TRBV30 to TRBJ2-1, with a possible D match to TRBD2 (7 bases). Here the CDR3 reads CAWGGGEADNEQFF. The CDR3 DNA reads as TGTGCCTGGGGCGGGGGCGAAGCAGACAATGAGCAGTTCTTC. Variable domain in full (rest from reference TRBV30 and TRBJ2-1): SQTIHQWPATLVQPVGSPLSLECTVEGTSNPNLYWYRQAAGRGLQLLFYSVGIGQISSEVPQNLSASRPQDRQFILSSKKLLLSDSGFYLCAWGGGEADNEQFFGPGTRLTVL.